The 13 T cell receptor beta chains reported below all come from one sample, sequenced in a study of T-cell memory formation after mild COVID-19. MiXCR, applied by TCRdb to the 5' RACE reads, yields one record per CDR3 protein. The table has about 130,000 distinct CDR3 sequences, about a sixth seen once. The specimen sequenced was PBMCs or a T cell subset sorted from them (not recorded which). The receptors originated from an adult woman who had mild COVID-19 (a few samples of this study predate the infection). Cell type and time point are not known.

This clonotype was counted only a few times. The chain joins TRBV7-9 to TRBJ2-7, with D tentatively TRBD1 or TRBD2 (6 bases each). Germline loops: CDR1 SEHNR, CDR2 FQNEAQ (reference sequence). The CDR3 extends over 11 amino acids. V lost 7 bases, J lost 7 bases, and 11 bases lay in between. The CDR3 sequence is CASTLGGEQYF. As DNA, the CDR3 is TGTGCCAGCACCCTAGGGGGGGAGCAGTACTTC. Full variable domain (remainder filled in from reference TRBV7-9 and TRBJ2-7): DTGVSQNPRHKITKRGQNVTFRCDPISEHNRLYWYRQTLGQGPEFLTYFQNEAQLEKSRLLSDRFSAERPKGSFSTLEIQRTEQGDSAMYLCASTLGGEQYFGPGTRLTVT.

The rearrangement joins TRBV5-6 to TRBJ1-4; no definite D call. The CDR3 consists of 13 residues. Trimming pared 3 bases from V and 6 bases from J, leaving 9 bases between. Germline CDR1 SGHDT, CDR2 YYEEEE. CDR3 bases: TGTGCCAGCAGCTCGCAGCGGGATGAAAAACTGTTTTTT. This codes for CASSSQRDEKLFF.

This clonotype was seen ten or more times. The CDR3 spells CASNQGLV. For the CDR3, the DNA is TGTGCCAGCAACCAGGGGTTAGTC. The chain employs TRBV5-8 and TRBJ2-7, with TRBD1 as a possible D gene (6 bases). The CDR3 covers 8 residues. Germline loops: CDR1 SGHTS, CDR2 YDEGEE.

This chain connects TRBV12-3 or TRBV12-4 to TRBJ1-5; possible D gene TRBD1, 5 bases. Deletions cut 6 bases from V and 4 bases from J, with 10 bases between. The CDR3 runs 13 residues. CDR3 DNA: TGTGCCAGCAGAGGGACGGGGAATCAGCCCCAGCATTTT. This translates into CASRGTGNQPQHF.

The chain uses TRBV6-5 and TRBJ2-1; 10 bases align to TRBD2. V trimming: 4 bases; J trimming: 0 bases; junction bases outside the gene matches: 0. CDR1 is MNHEY, CDR2 SVGAGI, per germline. The CDR3 totals 15 residues. In nucleotides, the CDR3 is TGTGCCAGCAGTTCTAGCGGGGGCTCCTACAATGAGCAGTTCTTC. Residues: CASSSSGGSYNEQFF.

The rearrangement links TRBV18 to TRBJ2-7; no clear D. Trimming cost V 0 bases and J 2 bases, with 8 bases left between them. The germline V gene encodes CDR1 KGHSH and CDR2 LQKENI. This CDR3 is built from 14 residues. As DNA, the CDR3 is TGTGCCAGCTCACCACCGGTTAGGGCCTACGAGCAGTACTTC. Its translation: CASSPPVRAYEQYF.

V gene TRBV29-1 combines with J gene TRBJ2-3; D call uncertain. The germline gives CDR1 SQVTM, CDR2 ANQGSEA. V lost 2 bases and J lost 4, with 7 bases in between. CDR3 size: 12 residues. The CDR3, as DNA: TGCAGCGTTGAATTTCAGTCAGATACGCAGTATTTT. Residues: CSVEFQSDTQYF.

This clonotype was observed a handful of times. The rearrangement joins TRBV6-5 to TRBJ2-5, with D unclear. Germline V gene lookup returns CDR1 MNHEY and CDR2 SVGAGI. This CDR3 has 15 residues. The V and J ends lost 5 bases and 1 base respectively, with 14 bases between them. The CDR3 reads CASSTRFSRQETQYF. CDR3 DNA: TGTGCCAGCAGTACTCGATTTTCCCGCCAAGAGACCCAGTACTTC.

This rearrangement joins TRBV27 to TRBJ2-7; 11 bases agree with TRBD2. The V and J ends lost 5 bases and 2 bases, in that order; junction bases with no gene match: 8. CDR1 and CDR2 (germline): MNHEY, SMNVEV (reference sequence). The CDR3 sequence is 16 residues long. The CDR3 bases are TGTGCCAGCAGTCCCATACTAGCGGGAGCCCCCTACGAGCAGTACTTC. It yields the protein CASSPILAGAPYEQYF.

The chain combines TRBV7-9 with TRBJ2-1; 9 bases align to TRBD2. The CDR3 runs 16 residues. The germline gives CDR1 SEHNR, CDR2 FQNEAQ (reference sequence). With 2 bases clipped from V and 5 bases from J, the junction kept 7 bases outside the gene matches. CDR3 nucleotides: TGTGCCAGCAGCTTATTATCTAGCGGGAATCACAATGAGCAGTTCTTC. Protein product: CASSLLSSGNHNEQFF.

In its sample, this clonotype was seen a few times. The V gene is TRBV7-2, the J gene TRBJ2-5; D is perhaps TRBD1 or TRBD2 (6 bases each). Germline V gene data show CDR1 as SGHTA and CDR2 as FQGNSA. V shed 6 bases and J shed 4 bases, with 18 bases lying between them. The CDR3 spans 15 residues. The CDR3 nucleotides read TGTGCCAGCAGGGATTGGATCGGGGGCGGAGAGACCCAGTACTTC. This codes for CASRDWIGGGETQYF.

This clonotype has a handful of counts. V usage is TRBV7-2 and J usage is TRBJ1-3; D gene ambiguous. The V end lost 3 bases, the J end lost 0 bases, and 9 bases lay between the germline ends. CDR3 length: 15 amino acids. The germline CDR1 and CDR2 sequences are SGHTA and FQGNSA. The CDR3 sequence is CASSLKLISGNTIYF. The DNA of the CDR3 is TGTGCCAGCAGCTTGAAACTCATCTCTGGAAACACCATATATTTT.

The chain is built from TRBV5-1 and TRBJ2-1; 9 positions match TRBD2. CDR1 and CDR2 from the germline V gene are SGHRS and YFSETQ. V shed 6 bases, J shed 5 bases, and the junction held 9 bases outside the gene matches. The length of the CDR3 is 15 residues. In DNA, the CDR3 is TGCGCCAGCACCTTCCGTAGCGGGAGAAACAATGAGCAGTTCTTC. The encoded protein is CASTFRSGRNNEQFF.